What follows are 13 T cell receptor beta chains derived from one specimen sequenced in a study of blood T cell repertoires in COVID-19. Assay used: immunoSEQ multiplex PCR; TCRdb lists only in-frame clones, some missing. The sample has 250,000 to 300,000 clones; around 90% are singletons. Sequenced sample: peripheral blood. Receptor source: an older woman with COVID-19, enrolled during active disease.

J is TRBJ2-5 and V is TRBV11-3; TRBD2 is a possible D gene (5 bases). Trimming took 1 base from V and 5 from J, leaving 11 bases between them. The CDR3 spans 14 residues. Germline CDR1 reads SGHNT; CDR2 reads YENEEA. This chain's CDR3 is CASSLAAGAETQYF. CDR3 sequence (DNA): TGTGCCAGCAGCTTAGCCGCGGGCGCGGAGACCCAGTACTTC.

V is TRBV7-2 and J is TRBJ2-1, with 13 bases that match TRBD2. The germline gives CDR1 SGHTA, CDR2 FQGNSA. The CDR3 has 15 residues. After removal of 5 bases from V and 7 bases from J, the junction contained 5 bases not matched to a gene. This CDR3 is CASSPGLAGVNEQFF. CDR3 bases: TGTGCCAGCAGCCCCGGACTAGCGGGAGTGAATGAGCAGTTCTTC.

The chain employs TRBV7-3 and TRBJ2-1; the match to TRBD2 covers 8 bases. This CDR3 has 16 residues. V was pared by 5 bases and J by 8 bases, with 14 bases of the junction left unmatched. Germline assignment: CDR1 SGHTA and CDR2 FQGTGA. The CDR3 loop reads CASSQFSQRELDEQFF. The CDR3 region has the DNA TGTGCCAGCAGCCAATTTTCTCAGCGGGAGTTGGATGAGCAGTTCTTC.

The chain combines TRBV9 with TRBJ1-4; D may be TRBD1 (5 bases). The CDR3 runs to 15 residues. Trimming took 4 bases from V and 3 from J, leaving 13 bases between them. CDR1 is SGDLS, CDR2 YYNGEE, per germline. The DNA of the CDR3 is TGTGCCAGCAGCTCTACAGGAGATGCTAATGAAAAACTGTTTTTT. Amino acid sequence: CASSSTGDANEKLFF.

The table lists this clone with a count of one. The J gene is TRBJ2-5, the V gene TRBV5-1; TRBD2 matches at 10 bases. The junction had 10 bases not matched to a gene; V was cut back by 0 bases and J by 5 bases. The CDR3 consists of 17 residues. Germline CDR1 reads SGHRS; CDR2 reads YFSETQ. CDR3 region: CASSLGASGSPGETQYF. CDR3 nucleotides: TGCGCCAGCAGCTTGGGGGCTAGCGGGAGCCCCGGGGAGACCCAGTACTTC.

The chain combines TRBV6-6 with TRBJ1-2; D possibly corresponds to TRBD1 (5 bases). Germline CDR1 is MNHNY and CDR2 is SVGAGI (reference sequence). The CDR3 spans 15 residues. The ends were cut back, 0 bases at V and 4 bases at J, with 12 bases in the middle. The CDR3 nucleotides read TGTGCCAGCAGTTACTCCCAGGGTCCCTCCTATGGCTACACCTTC. Its translation is CASSYSQGPSYGYTF.

The V and J genes are TRBV4-1 and TRBJ2-2, with D possibly TRBD2 on 5 matching bases. The V and J ends lost 10 bases and 6 bases respectively, with 9 bases between them. The germline gives CDR1 MGHRA, CDR2 YSYEKL. The CDR3 length is 11 residues. The CDR3 loop is CATWGAGELFF. In DNA form, the CDR3 reads TGCGCCACCTGGGGAGCCGGGGAGCTGTTTTTT.

This chain connects TRBV7-9 to TRBJ1-2; D is unclear. The CDR3 is 11 amino acids. Per germline, CDR1 SEHNR and CDR2 FQNEAQ (reference sequence). Between the trimmed V and J ends, which lost 6 bases and 7 bases, there was a span of 9 bases. CDR3 nucleotide sequence: TGTGCCAGCAGTCCGGAGGGTGGCTACACCTTC. Translated: CASSPEGGYTF.

The chain recombines TRBV2 with TRBJ2-5, with D maybe TRBD2 (5 bases). Trimming left V 3 bases short and J 7 bases short, with 15 bases between. This CDR3 has 14 residues. Germline loops: CDR1 SNHLY, CDR2 FYNNEI. This CDR3 is CASSDRPSTGTQYF. CDR3 bases: TGTGCCAGCAGTGACCGTCCTAGCACGGGGACCCAGTACTTC.

V is TRBV21-1 and J is TRBJ1-2; TRBD1 is the table's D call and was not checked against the DNA. TRBV21-1 is a pseudogene locus. The CDR3 is 16 residues long. The CDR3 nucleotides are TGTGCCAGCAGCAAATTTAAGTGCCAGGGGAGTCAGGGCTACACCTTC. Amino acids: CASSKFKCQGSQGYTF.

CDR3 loop: CASSQVPGNYGYTF. In nucleotides, the CDR3 is TGTGCCAGCAGCCAAGTTCCAGGGAACTATGGCTACACCTTC. The chain joins TRBV3-1 (or the pseudogene TRBV3-2) to TRBJ1-2, with D perhaps TRBD1 (5 bases). Trimming took 1 base from V and 2 from J, leaving 8 bases between them. Per the germline V gene, CDR1 is LGHDT and CDR2 is YNNKEL (reference sequence). CDR3 length: 14 amino acids.

V is TRBV24-1 and J is TRBJ2-3; 9 bases map to TRBD1. Germline trimming cut 3 bases from V and 3 bases from J; bases unmatched to any gene: 9. From germline, CDR1 is KGHDR and CDR2 SFDVKD. This CDR3 spans 17 amino acids. The CDR3 nucleotides are TGTGCCACCAGTGATCCTCCTACAGGGGGCTTAACAGATACGCAGTATTTT. Translating it yields CATSDPPTGGLTDTQYF.

The CDR3 DNA follows: TGTGCCAGCAGCTATGATGACAGGGTGGAGACCGGGGAGCTGTTTTTT. Translated: CASSYDDRVETGELFF. The chain is built from TRBV7-3 and TRBJ2-2; 7 nucleotides align to TRBD1. The CDR3 contains 16 residues. Unmatched junction bases numbered 10, after V lost 4 bases and J lost 5 bases. Germline CDR1 SGHTA, CDR2 FQGTGA.